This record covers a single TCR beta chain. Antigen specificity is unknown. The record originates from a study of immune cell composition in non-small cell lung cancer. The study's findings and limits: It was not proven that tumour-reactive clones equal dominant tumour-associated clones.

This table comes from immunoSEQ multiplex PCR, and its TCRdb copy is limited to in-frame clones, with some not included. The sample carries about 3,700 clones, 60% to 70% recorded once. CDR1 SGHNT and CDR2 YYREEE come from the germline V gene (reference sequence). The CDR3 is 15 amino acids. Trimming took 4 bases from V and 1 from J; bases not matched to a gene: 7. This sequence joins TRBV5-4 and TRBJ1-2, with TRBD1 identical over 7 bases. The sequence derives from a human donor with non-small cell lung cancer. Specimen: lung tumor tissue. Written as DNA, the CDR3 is TGTGCCAGCAGCGGAGGGACAGAGAATAACTATGGCTACACCTTC. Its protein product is CASSGGTENNYGYTF.